These 13 T cell receptor beta chains originate from one sample sequenced in a study of identical twins. TCRdb used MiXCR to reprocess the 5' RACE reads, holding one entry per CDR3 protein. The repertoire consists of more than 400,000 distinct CDR3 sequences, with roughly 15% occurring once and the leading ten covering roughly 0.4%. The data also belong to a second study, concerning yellow fever vaccine responses in identical twins.

The sample consisted of CD4+ T cells sorted from blood. These receptors were taken from a woman between 18 and 29 years old in good health.

This clonotype was seen a few times. This chain connects TRBV6-1 to TRBJ2-7; no clear D. Trimming removed 0 bases from V and 1 base from J, with 7 bases in between. In germline, CDR1 is MNHNS, CDR2 SASEGT. The CDR3 extends over 14 amino acids. The CDR3 protein is CASSEAARSYEQYV. CDR3 coding DNA: TGTGCCAGCAGTGAAGCGGCTAGATCCTACGAGCAGTACGTC.

V usage is TRBV20-1 and J usage is TRBJ2-1, with unresolved D. The germline CDR1 and CDR2 sequences are DFQATT and SNEGSKA (reference sequence). With 3 bases removed from V and 2 bases from J, the gap between germline ends came to 11 bases. The length of the CDR3 is 14 residues. The CDR3 region is CSARPRRTYNEQFF. CDR3 bases: TGCAGTGCTAGGCCCAGAAGAACCTACAATGAGCAGTTCTTC.

This clonotype was detected a few times. This chain joins TRBV20-1 and TRBJ2-3, with D uncertain. The V and J ends lost 5 bases and 4 bases respectively, with 7 bases between them. This CDR3 region has 11 residues. Germline values: CDR1 DFQATT, CDR2 SNEGSKA (reference sequence). CDR3 region: CSASLPDTQYF. Written as DNA, the CDR3 is TGCAGTGCTTCCCTCCCAGATACGCAGTATTTT.

The chain carries TRBV18 and TRBJ1-4; D perhaps matches TRBD1 (6 bases). This CDR3 spans 19 amino acids. The V and J ends lost 0 bases and 0 bases respectively, with 17 bases between them. CDR1 and CDR2 (germline): KGHSH, LQKENI. The CDR3 region is CASSPPGRGTPATNEKLFF. CDR3 coding DNA: TGTGCCAGCTCACCACCGGGGAGAGGGACACCAGCAACTAATGAAAAACTGTTTTTT.

This clonotype was observed a few times. CDR3 protein: CATQRDRSYNEQFF. The CDR3 DNA reads as TGTGCCACCCAGCGGGACCGCTCCTACAATGAGCAGTTCTTC. The rearrangement joins TRBV15 to TRBJ2-1; 7 nucleotides match TRBD2. From germline, CDR1 is LNHNV and CDR2 YYDKDF (reference sequence). Unmatched junction bases numbered 4, after V lost 8 bases and J lost 0 bases. The CDR3 is 14 amino acids.

Worth noting for this clonotype: Because it lacks the conserved phenylalanine or tryptophan at the end, this CDR3 is likely a read error. The rearrangement joins TRBV29-1 to TRBJ2-3; no reliable D call. Trimming left V 2 bases short and J 3 bases short, with 18 bases between. The CDR3 has 16 residues. Germline V gives CDR1 SQVTM, CDR2 ANQGSEA. CDR3 region: CSVERLAPARTDTQYS. CDR3 in DNA: TGCAGCGTTGAAAGGTTGGCCCCGGCCCGGACAGATACGCAGTATTCT.

The chain carries TRBV18 and TRBJ2-3; D perhaps matches TRBD1 (6 bases). This CDR3 comprises 12 residues. From germline, CDR1 is KGHSH and CDR2 LQKENI. Trimming cost V 5 bases and J 5 bases, with 8 bases left between them. The CDR3 region is CASSSGQDTQYF. DNA for the CDR3: TGTGCCAGCTCATCGGGACAAGATACGCAGTATTTT.

The gene calls are TRBV29-1 and TRBJ2-5; 9 bases are shared with TRBD2. The CDR3 is made up of 15 amino acids. The trim removed 0 bases at V and 3 bases at J, leaving 5 bases unmatched. Germline V gene lookup returns CDR1 SQVTM and CDR2 ANQGSEA. The CDR3 DNA sequence: TGCAGCGTTGAAGATCGGGCTAGCGGGGAAGAGACCCAGTACTTC. It codes for CSVEDRASGEETQYF.

The gene calls are TRBV20-1 and TRBJ2-7; 9 bases are shared with TRBD2. The CDR3 length is 16 residues. The V gene end was trimmed by 1 base and the J gene end by 6 bases; junction bases not matched to a gene: 13. Germline CDR1 and CDR2: DFQATT and SNEGSKA (reference sequence). CDR3 amino acids: CSARGKLAGPLAEQYF. In nucleotides, the CDR3 is TGCAGTGCTAGAGGTAAACTAGCGGGCCCTCTCGCCGAGCAGTACTTC.

At least ten counts were recorded for this clonotype. The rearrangement joins TRBV24-1 to TRBJ1-5, with D possibly TRBD1 on 5 matching bases. Per germline, CDR1 KGHDR and CDR2 SFDVKD. V shed 3 bases and J shed 3 bases, with 8 bases lying between them. This CDR3 has 14 amino acids. The CDR3 DNA reads TGTGCCACCAGTGATGGGACCTACAATCAGCCCCAGCATTTT. It specifies CATSDGTYNQPQHF.

Only a few counts were recorded for this clonotype. The chain couples TRBV7-9 to TRBJ2-3; 11 nucleotides agree with TRBD2. The CDR3 extends over 16 amino acids. After removal of 5 bases from V and 3 bases from J, the junction contained 7 bases not matched to a gene. Germline-derived CDR1 and CDR2 are SEHNR and FQNEAQ (reference sequence). The CDR3 protein is CASSILAGGPTDTQYF. DNA for the CDR3: TGTGCCAGCAGCATTTTAGCGGGGGGGCCTACAGATACGCAGTATTTT.

This clonotype was picked up a small number of times. The rearrangement uses TRBV7-9 and TRBJ1-2; a possible D gene is TRBD1 (5 bases). Germline V gives CDR1 SEHNR, CDR2 FQNEAQ (reference sequence). V gave up 6 bases and J gave up 5 bases, with 25 bases separating them. The CDR3 runs to 17 residues. The CDR3 loop is CASRPPAGSGSTYGYTF. The DNA of the CDR3 is TGTGCCAGCAGGCCCCCGGCGGGTTCAGGGTCAACATATGGCTACACCTTC.

The chain links TRBV10-2 to TRBJ1-1, with no clear D. CDR3 length equals 13 residues. Germline V gene lookup returns CDR1 WSHSY and CDR2 SAAADI. The V end was cut by 7 bases, the J end by 4 bases, with 13 bases between. CDR3 in DNA: TGCGCCAGCACCTGGACGAAGACCACTGAAGCTTTCTTT. The encoded protein is CASTWTKTTEAFF.